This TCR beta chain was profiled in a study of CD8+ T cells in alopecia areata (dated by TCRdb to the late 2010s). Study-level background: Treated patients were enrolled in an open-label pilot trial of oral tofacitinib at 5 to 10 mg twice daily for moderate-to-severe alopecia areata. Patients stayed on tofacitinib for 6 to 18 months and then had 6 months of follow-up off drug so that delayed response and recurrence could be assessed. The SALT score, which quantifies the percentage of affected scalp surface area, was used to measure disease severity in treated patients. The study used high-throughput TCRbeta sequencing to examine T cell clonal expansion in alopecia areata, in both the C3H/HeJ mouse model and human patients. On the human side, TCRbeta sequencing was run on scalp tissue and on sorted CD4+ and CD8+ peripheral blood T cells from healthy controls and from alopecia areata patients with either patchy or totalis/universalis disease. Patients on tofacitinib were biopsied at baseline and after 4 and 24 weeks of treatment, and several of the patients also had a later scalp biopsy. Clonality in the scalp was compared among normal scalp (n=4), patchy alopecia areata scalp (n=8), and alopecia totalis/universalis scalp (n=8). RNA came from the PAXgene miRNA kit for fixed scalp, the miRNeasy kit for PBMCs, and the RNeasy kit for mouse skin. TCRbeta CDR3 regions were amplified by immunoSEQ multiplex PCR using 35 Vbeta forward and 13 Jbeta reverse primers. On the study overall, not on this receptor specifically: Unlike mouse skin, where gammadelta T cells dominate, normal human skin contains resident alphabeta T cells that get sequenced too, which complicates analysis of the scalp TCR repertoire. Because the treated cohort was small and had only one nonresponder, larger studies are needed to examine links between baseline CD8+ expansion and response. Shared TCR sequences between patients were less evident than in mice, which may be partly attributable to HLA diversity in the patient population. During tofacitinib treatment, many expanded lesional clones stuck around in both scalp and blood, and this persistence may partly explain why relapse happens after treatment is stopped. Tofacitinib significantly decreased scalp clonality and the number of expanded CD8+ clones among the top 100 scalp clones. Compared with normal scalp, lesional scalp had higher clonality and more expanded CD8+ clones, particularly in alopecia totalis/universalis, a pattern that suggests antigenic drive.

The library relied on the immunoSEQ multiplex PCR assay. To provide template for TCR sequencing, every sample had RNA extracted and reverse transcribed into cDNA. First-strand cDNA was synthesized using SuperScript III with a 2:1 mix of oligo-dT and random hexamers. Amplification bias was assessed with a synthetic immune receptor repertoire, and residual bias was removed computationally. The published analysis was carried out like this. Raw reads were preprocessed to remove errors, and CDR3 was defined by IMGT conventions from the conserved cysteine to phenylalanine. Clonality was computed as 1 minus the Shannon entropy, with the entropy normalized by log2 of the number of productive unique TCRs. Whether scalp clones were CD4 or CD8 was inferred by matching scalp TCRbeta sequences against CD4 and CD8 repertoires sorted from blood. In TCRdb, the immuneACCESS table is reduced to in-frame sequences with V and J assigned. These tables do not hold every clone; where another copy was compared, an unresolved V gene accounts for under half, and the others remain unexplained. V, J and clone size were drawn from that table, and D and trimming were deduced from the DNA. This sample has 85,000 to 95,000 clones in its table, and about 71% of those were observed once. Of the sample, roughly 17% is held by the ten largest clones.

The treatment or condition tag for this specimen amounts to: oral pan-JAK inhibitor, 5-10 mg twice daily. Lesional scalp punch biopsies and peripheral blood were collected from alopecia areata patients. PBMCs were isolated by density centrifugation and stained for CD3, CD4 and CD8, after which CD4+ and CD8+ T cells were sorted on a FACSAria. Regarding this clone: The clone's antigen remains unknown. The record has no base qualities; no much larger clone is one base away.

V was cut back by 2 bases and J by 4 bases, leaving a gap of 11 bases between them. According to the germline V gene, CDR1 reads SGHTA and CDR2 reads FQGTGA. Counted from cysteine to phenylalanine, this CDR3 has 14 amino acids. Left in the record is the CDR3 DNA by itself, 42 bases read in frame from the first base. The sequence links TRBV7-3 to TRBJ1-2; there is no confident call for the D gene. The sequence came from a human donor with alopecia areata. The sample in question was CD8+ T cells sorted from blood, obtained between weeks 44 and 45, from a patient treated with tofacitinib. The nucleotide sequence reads TGTGCCAGCAGCTTATACGAGGACCTCTATGGCTACACCTTC. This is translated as CASSLYEDLYGYTF.